This T cell receptor (beta chain) emerged from a study of T cell repertoires in cytomegalovirus infection. As regards this clonotype: The antigen is undetermined.

TCRdb reprocessed the reads with MiXCR, giving one entry per CDR3 protein. The sample holds just over 450,000 distinct CDR3 sequences, approximately 42% seen once. Unmatched junction bases numbered 8, after V lost 8 bases and J lost 4 bases. The length of the CDR3 is 14 residues. Germline V gene sequence: CDR1 LNHDA, CDR2 SQIVND (reference sequence). V is TRBV19 and J is TRBJ1-3; TRBD1 agrees at 7 bases. The receptor was derived from a human donor in good health (CMV status not recorded). Some clones in this sample may be carry-over from other donors' samples. The sample in question was cultured PBMCs, obtained from culture after CMV antigen stimulation. Here the CDR3 reads CASQDRAMGNTIYF. CDR3 nucleotides: TGTGCCAGTCAAGACAGGGCCATGGGAAACACCATATATTTT.